The clone carrying this T cell receptor beta chain was found a few times. The target antigen is unknown. This entry comes from a study of beta chain features in type 1 diabetes. Study results and caveats: Shorter TCRB CDR3s, moderately but significantly so, marked every one of the four CD4+ subsets in Type 1 diabetes patients. In patients and controls equally, PCR might favor templates that are shorter. The naive, central memory and Treg TCRB repertoires of patients appeared to be more similar to one another than those of healthy donors.

Based on CD45RO/CCR7/CD25/CD127/CD95/CD27, CD4+ regulatory, stem cell-like memory, naive and central memory cells were sorted. Expressed TCRB transcripts got sequenced, as all isolated RNA was reverse transcribed. Sequencing was performed with immunoSEQ multiplex PCR; in TCRdb, only in-frame clones are kept and a portion is missing. The profile shows under 250,000 clones, 25% to 35% of them singletons. The clonotype comes from a man under 40 in good health. Sequencing was carried out using central memory CD4+ T cells from blood.

CDR3 coding DNA: TGTGCCTGGAGCGTCGGGGGGAACACAGATACGCAGTATTTT. It specifies CAWSVGGNTDTQYF. The chain recombines TRBV30 with TRBJ2-3; 7 bases line up with TRBD2. Germline CDR1 and CDR2: GTSNPN and SVGIG (reference sequence). V lost 3 bases, J lost 2 bases, and 5 bases stayed unmatched. The CDR3 spans 14 residues.